The present entry profiles one T cell receptor (beta chain) with its context. Its matching antigen is unknown. Germline V gene lookup returns CDR1 SGHTA and CDR2 FQGNSA. The CDR3 loop spans 16 amino acids. Trimming took off 1 base at V and 0 bases at J, with 10 bases between the two ends. A minimum of 5 micrograms of total RNA was extracted per sample. This sample is drawn from a study of blood T cells in healthy people across ages. General study findings and limits: The long-lived group displayed more naive CD4+ cells, plus higher diversity, than the aged donors did. Age brought a roughly linear fall in TCR beta diversity measured per million T cells.

A second PCR of 7 to 11 cycles used a sample-barcoded 5' primer and a J-beta primer mix. In TCRdb, the 5' RACE reads were re-called with MiXCR into one record per CDR3 protein. The table shows 850,000 to 1,100,000 distinct CDR3 sequences, with 30% to 40% occurring only once. Sequencing was done on a sample of blood. The V and J genes are TRBV7-2 and TRBJ2-1; D is undetermined. The source is a man between 18 and 29 years old in good health. CDR3 loop: CASSLDIASSYNEQFF. CDR3 nucleotides: TGTGCCAGCAGCTTAGACATAGCAAGCTCCTACAATGAGCAGTTCTTC.